These 32 T cell receptor beta chains were all obtained from the same sample, sequenced in a study of T cell responses to AZD1222 COVID-19 vaccine. Assay used: immunoSEQ multiplex PCR; TCRdb lists only in-frame clones, some missing. Of about 140,000 clones listed, 90% to 95% were seen once; the top ten hold roughly 7.1%. The source material was peripheral blood, sampled 28 days after the second AZD1222 dose. These receptor sequences come from an adult who received the AZD1222 COVID-19 vaccine.

The chain links TRBV29-1 to TRBJ1-1; D unresolved. The CDR3 loop spans 14 amino acids. CDR1 is SQVTM, CDR2 ANQGSEA, per germline. V gave up 1 base and J gave up 4 bases, with 13 bases separating them. CDR3 in amino acids: CSVEVRQGPTEAFF. CDR3 DNA: TGCAGCGTTGAAGTACGTCAAGGTCCCACTGAAGCTTTCTTT.

The V call is TRBV6-6, the J call TRBJ2-7; the D is unclear. Trimming left V 0 bases short and J 0 bases short, with 12 bases between. CDR3 length: 16 residues. Germline V CDR1 and CDR2: MNHNY, SVGAGI (reference sequence). The CDR3 loop is CASSYSWTQSSYEQYF. The CDR3 DNA sequence: TGTGCCAGCAGTTACTCGTGGACGCAGAGCTCCTACGAGCAGTACTTC.

The chain has TRBV28 and TRBJ1-5; 7 bases map to TRBD1. This CDR3 is built from 14 residues. The junction had 6 bases not matched to a gene; V was cut back by 5 bases and J by 5 bases. The germline V gene encodes CDR1 MDHEN and CDR2 SYDVKM. Written as DNA, the CDR3 is TGTGCCAGCAGTCTAACAGGGGTCGATCAGCCCCAGCATTTT. It yields the protein CASSLTGVDQPQHF. Looking up the rest from reference TRBV28 and TRBJ1-5 gives the full variable domain: DVKVTQSSRYLVKRTGEKVFLECVQDMDHENMFWYRQDPGLGLRLIYFSYDVKMKEKGDIPEGYSVSREKKERFSLILESASTNQTSMYLCASSLTGVDQPQHFGDGTRLSIL.

This chain uses TRBV30 with TRBJ1-1; possible D gene TRBD1, 6 bases. Germline V CDR1 and CDR2: GTSNPN, SVGIG (reference sequence). Trimming shortened V by 0 bases and J by 4 bases, and 6 bases separated the two germline ends. The CDR3 sequence is 12 residues long. CDR3 region: CAWSVQGTEAFF. In DNA form, the CDR3 reads TGTGCCTGGAGTGTACAGGGCACTGAAGCTTTCTTT.

This chain connects TRBV5-4 to TRBJ2-7; 8 bases align to TRBD1. Per germline, CDR1 SGHNT and CDR2 YYREEE (reference sequence). This CDR3 region has 15 residues. The trim removed 1 base at V and 5 bases at J, leaving 8 bases unmatched. CDR3 DNA: TGTGCCAGCAGCTTGTTTTGGACAGGGTCCCACGAGCAGTACTTC. Translating it yields CASSLFWTGSHEQYF.

V and J are TRBV28 and TRBJ2-2; 7 bases align to TRBD2. This CDR3 has 15 amino acids. V lost 7 bases to trimming and J lost 6 bases; unmatched junction nucleotides: 11. Germline CDR1 is MDHEN and CDR2 is SYDVKM. The CDR3 DNA follows: TGTGCCAGCACGGAGTTTGCGGGGGAGGCCGGGGAGCTGTTTTTT. It is translated as CASTEFAGEAGELFF.

The chain links TRBV5-1 to TRBJ2-1; TRBD2 agrees at 12 bases. This CDR3 is built from 16 residues. V lost 3 bases, J lost 5 bases, and 6 bases stayed unmatched. Looked up from germline, CDR1 is SGHRS and CDR2 is YFSETQ. CDR3 in DNA: TGCGCCAGCAGCTCCGGGACTAGCGGGTCCCACAATGAGCAGTTCTTC. Protein product: CASSSGTSGSHNEQFF.

This clone has a handful of counts. This rearrangement joins TRBV4-1 to TRBJ1-2, with TRBD1 identical over 9 bases. J gave up 4 bases and V 5 bases, and 8 bases lay outside the gene matches. The germline V gene has CDR1 MGHRA and CDR2 YSYEKL. The CDR3 sequence is 15 residues long. CDR3 in DNA: TGCGCCAGCAGCGCAGGGACAGGGAACCTCTATGGCTACACCTTC. Amino acids: CASSAGTGNLYGYTF.

The V call is TRBV6-5, the J call TRBJ1-1; D unclear. Germline-derived CDR1 and CDR2 are MNHEY and SVGAGI. The CDR3 sequence is 15 residues long. With 7 bases removed from V and 0 bases from J, the gap between germline ends came to 15 bases. CDR3 bases: TGTGCCAGCACCAGAGACGGGTTGTTGAACACTGAAGCTTTCTTT. Protein: CASTRDGLLNTEAFF.

The CDR3 region has the DNA TGTGCCAGCAGCTTAAACCGAGGTCTTAATTCACCCCTCCACTTT. Protein: CASSLNRGLNSPLHF. The chain is built from TRBV5-4 and TRBJ1-6; D gene unclear. CDR3 length: 15 residues. Trimming removed 2 bases at V and 6 bases at J, with 12 bases between. CDR1 SGHNT and CDR2 YYREEE come from the germline V gene (reference sequence).

The chain joins TRBV6-5 to TRBJ2-7, with 7 bases lining up with TRBD1. This CDR3 comprises 13 residues. CDR1 is MNHEY and CDR2 is SVGAGI in the germline V gene. Trimming cost V 6 bases and J 3 bases; bases outside gene matches: 5. As DNA, the CDR3 is TGTGCCAGCAGCCTGGGACAGCACTACGAGCAGTACTTC. Encoded protein: CASSLGQHYEQYF.

This sequence joins TRBV7-9 and TRBJ2-7, with D perhaps being TRBD1 or TRBD2 (6 bases each). This CDR3 contains 13 residues. V gave up 7 bases and J gave up 7 bases, with 17 bases separating them. Germline CDR1 is SEHNR and CDR2 is FQNEAQ (reference sequence). CDR3 DNA sequence: TGTGCCAGCAACCGTCTGGGGGGCGGTGAGCAGTACTTC. This gives the protein CASNRLGGGEQYF.

This clone was detected only once. A read error may account for a junction end that differs from germline. The chain uses TRBV7-7 and TRBJ1-5; tentative D call: TRBD1 (6 bases). CDR1 SSHAT and CDR2 FNYEAQ come from the germline V gene (reference sequence). This CDR3 is built from 13 residues. The CDR3 bases are TGTGCTAGCAGCTTAAACAGGGATCAGCCCCAGCATTTT. Amino acids: CASSLNRDQPQHF.

The V and J genes are TRBV28 and TRBJ1-5; no firm D call. This CDR3 region has 14 residues. Germline CDR1 and CDR2: MDHEN and SYDVKM. Trimming stripped 5 bases from V and 9 bases from J, with 17 bases between. The CDR3 bases are TGTGCCAGCAGTCCATTGGCCGCGGGTTCGCCCCAGCATTTT. Its translation is CASSPLAAGSPQHF.

V usage is TRBV7-4 and J usage is TRBJ1-2; D uncertain. The ends were cut back, 6 bases at V and 2 bases at J, with 7 bases in the middle. This CDR3 is 12 amino acids long. The V gene's germline CDR1 is SGHVT and CDR2 SQSDAQ. CDR3 DNA sequence: TGTGCCAGCAGGGACCTCAACTATGGCTACACCTTC. Its protein is CASRDLNYGYTF. The full variable domain, in which reference TRBV7-4 and TRBJ1-2 provide the parts outside the CDR3, is GAGVSQSPRYKVAKRGRDVALRCDSISGHVTLYWYRQTLGQGSEVLTYSQSDAQRDKSGRPSGRFSAERPERSVSTLKIQRTEQGDSAVYLCASRDLNYGYTFGSGTRLTVV.

V and J are TRBV19 and TRBJ1-2; D call uncertain. The V gene's germline CDR1 is LNHDA and CDR2 SQIVND (reference sequence). Deletions cut 8 bases from V and 2 bases from J, with 15 bases between. The CDR3 has 14 residues. The DNA for the CDR3 is TGTGCCAGTGCGAGGGCCGGGGTAAACTATGGCTACACCTTC. It specifies CASARAGVNYGYTF.

V and J are TRBV5-8 and TRBJ2-3; D not resolved. The CDR3 contains 15 residues. Germline CDR1 and CDR2: SGHTS and YDEGEE. V lost 4 bases, J lost 0 bases, and 12 bases lay in between. This CDR3 is CASSLRIFSTDTQYF. CDR3 bases: TGTGCCAGCAGCCTCCGAATTTTTAGCACAGATACGCAGTATTTT.

The rearrangement joins TRBV28 to TRBJ1-5; 8 bases fit TRBD1. The CDR3 extends over 17 amino acids. Germline lookup yields CDR1 MDHEN and CDR2 SYDVKM. Trimming cost V 4 bases and J 3 bases; bases outside gene matches: 11. The CDR3 bases are TGTGCCAGCAGTTCCAGGATCAGACAGGGGAACAATCAGCCCCAGCATTTT. Its translation is CASSSRIRQGNNQPQHF.

Details on this clone: Other nucleotide sequences from this sample produce the same CDR3. The chain joins TRBV12-3 or TRBV12-4 to TRBJ2-1, with D possibly TRBD2 on 5 matching bases. The length of the CDR3 is 12 residues. The V end was cut by 2 bases, the J end by 8 bases, with 7 bases between. CDR3 DNA sequence: TGTGCCAGCAGTTTACGGGGAGATGAGCAGTTCTTC. This encodes CASSLRGDEQFF.

The genes are TRBV6-6 and TRBJ2-5, with D maybe TRBD2 (6 bases). V was trimmed by 0 bases and J by 3 bases, leaving 11 bases between them. Germline values: CDR1 MNHNY, CDR2 SVGAGI (reference sequence). This CDR3 comprises 15 residues. DNA of the CDR3: TGTGCCAGCAGTTACTCGGGGGGTCGGGAAGAGACCCAGTACTTC. Translated: CASSYSGGREETQYF.

There are a few counts of this clone. The chain carries TRBV9 and TRBJ1-6, with 7 bases that match TRBD1. J lost 4 bases, V lost 1 base, and 8 bases had no gene match. Germline lookup yields CDR1 SGDLS and CDR2 YYNGEE. This CDR3 is 17 amino acids long. The CDR3 spells CASSVSDAQGYNSPLHF. CDR3 nucleotide sequence: TGTGCCAGCAGCGTATCCGATGCACAGGGGTATAATTCACCCCTCCACTTT. The entire variable domain, with the rest obtained from reference TRBV9 and TRBJ1-6, is as follows: DSGVTQTPKHLITATGQRVTLRCSPRSGDLSVYWYQQSLDQGLQFLIQYYNGEERAKGNILERFSAQQFPDLHSELNLSSLELGDSALYFCASSVSDAQGYNSPLHFGNGTRLTVT.

Only one count was recorded for this clone. The sample contains more than one DNA sequence encoding this CDR3. This chain joins TRBV12-3 or TRBV12-4 and TRBJ1-1; D is unclear. Trimming took 1 base from V and 1 from J, leaving 4 bases between them. The CDR3 consists of 13 residues. CDR3 DNA sequence: TGTGCCAGCAGTTTAGGAGAGAACACTGAAGCTTTCTTT. It codes for CASSLGENTEAFF.

The J gene is TRBJ2-1, the V gene TRBV10-2; the D gene is possibly TRBD1 (6 bases). CDR1 and CDR2 from the germline V gene are WSHSY and SAAADI. V was trimmed by 2 bases and J by 6 bases, leaving 14 bases between them. The CDR3 totals 15 residues. The CDR3 loop reads CASSETGLRGNEQFF. The CDR3 nucleotides read TGCGCCAGCAGTGAGACAGGGCTCCGGGGCAATGAGCAGTTCTTC.

This clone is a singleton in its sample. This sequence joins TRBV11-1 and TRBJ2-3; D is uncertain. Germline assignment: CDR1 SGHAT and CDR2 FQDESV (reference sequence). The CDR3 has 13 amino acids. Deletions cut 6 bases from V and 6 bases from J, with 13 bases between. The CDR3 region is CASSFLKLDTQYF. The CDR3 coding sequence is TGTGCCAGCAGTTTTCTTAAGTTGGATACGCAGTATTTT. The full variable domain, with the rest looked up from reference TRBV11-1 and TRBJ2-3, is EAEVAQSPRYKITEKSQAVAFWCDPISGHATLYWYRQILGQGPELLVQFQDESVVDDSQLPKDRFSAERLKGVDSTLKIQPAELGDSAMYLCASSFLKLDTQYFGPGTRLTVL.

The rearrangement joins TRBV10-3 to TRBJ2-1; 10 positions match TRBD2. In germline, CDR1 is ENHRY, CDR2 SYGVKD. The V and J ends lost 3 bases and 4 bases, in that order; junction bases with no gene match: 3. The length of the CDR3 is 15 residues. Here the CDR3 DNA reads TGTGCCATCAGTGAAGCTAGCGGGGGATACAATGAGCAGTTCTTC. This translates into CAISEASGGYNEQFF.

The chain joins TRBV5-1 to TRBJ1-2; 9 bases align to TRBD1. This CDR3 has 14 amino acids. Looked up from germline, CDR1 is SGHRS and CDR2 is YFSETQ. Trimming at V came to 0 bases and at J to 10 bases, leaving 7 bases not matched to a gene. The CDR3 DNA is TGCGCCAGCAGCTTGGGGACAGGGGCGACTGACTACACCTTC. It yields the protein CASSLGTGATDYTF.

The rearrangement joins TRBV6-1 to TRBJ2-6; D is uncertain. The ends were cut back, 3 bases at V and 0 bases at J, with 6 bases in the middle. There are 15 residues in the CDR3. CDR1 and CDR2 from the germline V gene are MNHNS and SASEGT. Here the CDR3 reads CASSDHFSGANVLTF. The CDR3 DNA sequence: TGTGCCAGCAGTGATCACTTCTCTGGGGCCAACGTCCTGACTTTC.

This chain connects TRBV5-4 to TRBJ2-5, with D uncertain. The CDR3 covers 13 residues. Trimming shortened V by 4 bases and J by 5 bases, and 12 bases separated the two germline ends. Germline CDR1 SGHNT, CDR2 YYREEE (reference sequence). CDR3 nucleotide sequence: TGTGCCAGCAGCCCCGGTCCGATGGAGACCCAGTACTTC. It is translated as CASSPGPMETQYF. The full variable domain, rest sourced from reference TRBV5-4 and TRBJ2-5, is ETGVTQSPTHLIKTRGQQVTLRCSSQSGHNTVSWYQQALGQGPQFIFQYYREEENGRGNFPPRFSGLQFPNYSSELNVNALELDDSALYLCASSPGPMETQYFGPGTRLLVL.

This chain links TRBV2 with TRBJ1-6, with a possible D match to TRBD1 (5 bases). V was shortened by 2 bases and J by 3 bases, with 11 bases between the two germline ends. The germline V gene encodes CDR1 SNHLY and CDR2 FYNNEI. The CDR3 is 16 amino acids. In DNA, the CDR3 is TGTGCCAGCAGTGAATGGGGGGTATACTATAATTCACCCCTCCACTTT. Translating it yields CASSEWGVYYNSPLHF.

This chain connects TRBV9 to TRBJ1-2; tentative D call: TRBD1 (5 bases). This CDR3 has 12 amino acids. Germline V gene data show CDR1 as SGDLS and CDR2 as YYNGEE. The ends were cut back, 5 bases at V and 3 bases at J, with 8 bases in the middle. In DNA form, the CDR3 reads TGTGCCAGCAGGGGCAGGGACTATGGCTACACCTTC. As protein: CASRGRDYGYTF.

The chain's CDR3 is CASSLSGDTGELFF. The CDR3 coding sequence is TGTGCCAGCAGCCTTAGTGGGGACACCGGGGAGCTGTTTTTT. The chain has TRBV11-3 and TRBJ2-2, with no clear D. This CDR3 is built from 14 residues. Looked up from germline, CDR1 is SGHNT and CDR2 is YENEEA. Trimming pared 5 bases from V and 3 bases from J, leaving 10 bases between.

The chain has TRBV5-4 and TRBJ1-2; tentative D call: TRBD1 (5 bases). Germline CDR1 reads SGHNT; CDR2 reads YYREEE (reference sequence). The V end was cut by 1 base, the J end by 6 bases, with 10 bases between. This CDR3 spans 13 amino acids. CDR3 region: CASSLRGKHGYTF. The CDR3 region has the DNA TGTGCCAGCAGCTTGCGGGGGAAGCATGGCTACACCTTC.